The 12 T cell receptor beta chains presented below share a single source sample, sequenced in a study of human T cells and chemical hapten exposure. TCRdb re-called the RACE reads with MiXCR, one entry per CDR3 protein. The sample yields about 160,000 distinct CDR3 sequences, about a quarter seen once. The time point is: patch test 3, about 24 weeks after DPC sensitization. Described treatment: therapeutic diphenylcyclopropenone sensitization with weekly scalp DPC. The sequences come from whole blood, collected in connection with sensitization to the hapten diphenylcyclopropenone (DPC). The receptors stem from a woman in her late teens or twenties with alopecia areata. Some clones in this sample may be carry-over from other donors' samples.

J is TRBJ2-7 and V is TRBV29-1; D is uncertain. CDR3 length: 15 amino acids. Trimming stripped 0 bases from V and 1 base from J, with 13 bases between. Germline V gene sequence: CDR1 SQVTM, CDR2 ANQGSEA. The CDR3 loop reads CSVEDGSGSSYEQYF. The CDR3 DNA reads as TGCAGCGTTGAAGATGGCTCCGGCTCTTCCTACGAGCAGTACTTC.

Worth noting for this clonotype: This CDR3 is missing its conserved last phenylalanine or tryptophan, likely due to a read error. No DNA is shown, since the ends of the CDR3 on it are uncertain; the CDR3 is the one TCRdb lists. This sequence joins TRBV12-5 and TRBJ1-5; the tabulated D call, TRBD1, remains unverified against the DNA. The germline V gene encodes CDR1 LGHNT and CDR2 FRNRAP. A total of 11 residues make up the CDR3, ends included. CDR3 loop: CASGSTFDRPG.

The chain carries TRBV21-1 and TRBJ2-5; the table's D call of TRBD2 was not tested on the DNA. TRBV21-1 is a recognized pseudogene. The CDR3 length is 16 residues. The CDR3 DNA sequence: TGTGCCAGCAGCAAAGGGGCTAGCGGGATCCAAGAGACCCAGTACTTC. Protein product: CASSKGASGIQETQYF.

The rearrangement links TRBV6-2 or TRBV6-3 to TRBJ2-1; 7 bases are a match to TRBD2. Unmatched junction bases numbered 15, after V lost 5 bases and J lost 8 bases. The CDR3 is 16 residues long. Per the germline V gene, CDR1 is MNHEY and CDR2 is SVGEGT. DNA for the CDR3: TGTGCCAGCAGTAAGCCAGGGTCCCTCGGGAGGTATGAGCAGTTCTTC. Amino acid sequence: CASSKPGSLGRYEQFF.

The rearrangement links TRBV29-1 to TRBJ2-1; D may be TRBD2 (6 bases). Germline CDR1 reads SQVTM; CDR2 reads ANQGSEA. The CDR3 length is 17 residues. Trimming left V 4 bases short and J 2 bases short, with 21 bases between. CDR3 sequence: CSVAGRLGRGTYNEQFF. The DNA of the CDR3 is TGCAGCGTTGCGGGCAGGCTTGGACGGGGGACCTACAATGAGCAGTTCTTC.

There are a few counts of this clonotype. Here the CDR3 reads CSVEQGWMRGYTF. CDR3 DNA sequence: TGCAGCGTTGAACAGGGTTGGATGAGAGGCTACACCTTC. The chain links TRBV29-1 to TRBJ1-2, with D possibly matching TRBD1 (5 bases). The CDR3 is 13 residues long. The germline V gene has CDR1 SQVTM and CDR2 ANQGSEA. The V and J ends lost 2 bases and 8 bases respectively, with 15 bases between them. The full variable domain, completed using reference TRBV29-1 and TRBJ1-2, is SAVISQKPSRDICQRGTSLTIQCQVDSQVTMMFWYRQQPGQSLTLIATANQGSEATYESGFVIDKFPISRPNLTFSTLTVSNMSPEDSSIYLCSVEQGWMRGYTFGSGTRLTVV.

The rearrangement uses TRBV4-3 and TRBJ2-5, with D perhaps TRBD2 (6 bases). The germline V gene encodes CDR1 LGHNA and CDR2 YSLEER. The CDR3 covers 14 residues. Trimming pared 0 bases from V and 7 bases from J, leaving 12 bases between. This CDR3 is CASSQEPGVATQYF. The CDR3, as DNA: TGCGCCAGCAGCCAAGAGCCGGGAGTGGCGACCCAGTACTTC.

This chain joins TRBV11-3 and TRBJ2-5; D may be TRBD2 (6 bases). Germline CDR1 reads SGHNT; CDR2 reads YENEEA. This CDR3 is 17 amino acids long. V gave up 1 base and J gave up 2 bases, with 17 bases separating them. The CDR3 reads CASSLGVRAGAQETQYF. The DNA of the CDR3 is TGTGCCAGCAGCTTAGGAGTTAGAGCGGGTGCTCAAGAGACCCAGTACTTC. Variable domain in full (rest from reference TRBV11-3 and TRBJ2-5): EAGVVQSPRYKIIEKKQPVAFWCNPISGHNTLYWYLQNLGQGPELLIRYENEEAVDDSQLPKDRFSAERLKGVDSTLKIQPAELGDSAVYLCASSLGVRAGAQETQYFGPGTRLLVL.

This clonotype came up many times. The J gene is TRBJ2-3, the V gene TRBV24-1, with D perhaps TRBD1 (6 bases). This CDR3 is 13 amino acids long. The germline V gene has CDR1 KGHDR and CDR2 SFDVKD. V lost 5 bases and J lost 6, with 11 bases in between. The CDR3, as DNA: TGTGCCACCAGTGCGTCAGACAGGGATACGCAGTATTTT. Amino acid sequence: CATSASDRDTQYF.

The chain uses TRBV29-1 and TRBJ2-3; no clear D gene. With 3 bases removed from V and 0 bases from J, the gap between germline ends came to 10 bases. CDR3 size: 14 residues. The V gene's germline CDR1 is SQVTM and CDR2 ANQGSEA. CDR3 region: CSVDRGTSTDTQYF. In nucleotides, the CDR3 is TGCAGCGTTGACCGCGGAACTAGCACAGATACGCAGTATTTT.

This clonotype was picked up a small number of times. The J gene is TRBJ2-5, the V gene TRBV24-1, with 11 bases matching TRBD1. Germline assignment: CDR1 KGHDR and CDR2 SFDVKD. With V trimmed by 3 bases and J by 5 bases, 10 bases remained unmatched. CDR3 length equals 17 residues. CDR3: CATSDPRTGGAGETQYF. The CDR3 nucleotides are TGTGCCACCAGTGATCCCCGGACAGGGGGCGCGGGGGAGACCCAGTACTTC.

The V gene is TRBV3-1, the J gene TRBJ2-5; possibly TRBD2 for D (6 bases). Germline CDR1 and CDR2: LGHDT and YNNKEL (reference sequence). Trimming removed 6 bases from V and 5 bases from J, with 13 bases in between. CDR3 length: 13 residues. This CDR3 is CASRGLSGETQYF. The CDR3 nucleotides are TGTGCCAGCAGGGGACTCTCGGGGGAGACCCAGTACTTC.